These T cell receptor beta chains were read from a single sample in a study of cytomegalovirus exposure and HLA in healthy donors. The assay was immunoSEQ multiplex PCR, and TCRdb's table has in-frame clones only and misses some. Here the sample spans 260,000 or so clones, roughly 88% being singletons. Sequencing input: PBMCs. These receptors were collected from a woman aged 18-35 years in good health and CMV-seronegative. Both conserved end residues are part of each CDR3. Each record gives: D gene, V gene, clone size, J gene, CDR3 protein, CDR3 DNA. A D gene is named only where the DNA matches it firmly. Not every row has a clone size; where given, it reads once, few, many or a size class.

D gene: TRBD2; V gene: TRBV9; clone size: few; J gene: TRBJ2-1; CDR3 protein: CASSVRLAGNEQFF; CDR3 DNA: TGTGCCAGCAGCGTTAGACTAGCGGGAAATGAGCAGTTCTTC
D gene: TRBD2; V gene: TRBV13; clone size: .; J gene: TRBJ2-3; CDR3 protein: CASSLRRLAGRLGADTQYF; CDR3 DNA: TGTGCCAGCAGCTTACGCCGACTAGCGGGACGGTTGGGTGCAGATACGCAGTATTTT
D gene: .; V gene: TRBV6-5; clone size: .; J gene: TRBJ2-1; CDR3 protein: CASSGGLPLGNEQFF; CDR3 DNA: TGTGCCAGCAGTGGAGGGCTCCCTTTGGGCAATGAGCAGTTCTTC
D gene: TRBD1; V gene: TRBV19; clone size: .; J gene: TRBJ2-5; CDR3 protein: CASSLYPGQGAETQYF; CDR3 DNA: TGTGCCAGTAGCCTATATCCGGGACAGGGGGCAGAGACCCAGTACTTC
D gene: TRBD1; V gene: TRBV2; clone size: few; J gene: TRBJ1-1; CDR3 protein: CASSGDSVNTEAFF; CDR3 DNA: TGTGCCAGCAGCGGGGACAGTGTGAACACTGAAGCTTTCTTT
D gene: TRBD2; V gene: TRBV29-1; clone size: .; J gene: TRBJ2-2; CDR3 protein: CSGSGENTGELFF; CDR3 DNA: TGCAGCGGGAGCGGGGAGAACACCGGGGAGCTGTTTTTT
D gene: .; V gene: TRBV15; clone size: .; J gene: TRBJ1-1; CDR3 protein: CATSRRGALGSTEAFF; CDR3 DNA: TGTGCCACCAGCAGACGGGGGGCATTAGGGAGCACTGAAGCTTTCTTT
D gene: TRBD1; V gene: TRBV29-1; clone size: .; J gene: TRBJ1-2; CDR3 protein: CSVGAGGDYGYTF; CDR3 DNA: TGCAGCGTTGGGGCAGGGGGCGACTATGGCTACACCTTC
D gene: TRBD1; V gene: TRBV19; clone size: .; J gene: TRBJ2-7; CDR3 protein: CASSPGTGSSYEQYF; CDR3 DNA: TGTGCCAGTAGTCCAGGGACAGGGAGCTCCTACGAGCAGTACTTC
D gene: .; V gene: TRBV4-1; clone size: .; J gene: TRBJ2-3; CDR3 protein: CASSQGGLDTQYF; CDR3 DNA: TGCGCCAGCAGCCAAGGCGGCTTGGATACGCAGTATTTT
D gene: TRBD2; V gene: TRBV9; clone size: .; J gene: TRBJ2-2; CDR3 protein: CASSVPGGVDTGELFF; CDR3 DNA: TGTGCCAGCAGCGTACCCGGGGGGGTGGACACCGGGGAGCTGTTTTTT
D gene: .; V gene: TRBV7-2; clone size: .; J gene: TRBJ2-2; CDR3 protein: CASSKVSGTGELFF; CDR3 DNA: TGTGCCAGCAGCAAAGTGTCGGGCACCGGGGAGCTGTTTTTT
D gene: .; V gene: TRBV18; clone size: .; J gene: TRBJ2-1; CDR3 protein: CASSNYGKSSYNEQFF; CDR3 DNA: TGTGCCAGCTCAAACTATGGTAAGAGCTCCTACAATGAGCAGTTCTTC
D gene: .; V gene: TRBV10-2; clone size: .; J gene: TRBJ1-4; CDR3 protein: CASSAQGRAEKLFF; CDR3 DNA: TGCGCCAGCAGTGCACAGGGTCGTGCTGAAAAACTGTTTTTT
D gene: .; V gene: TRBV5-4; clone size: .; J gene: TRBJ2-3; CDR3 protein: CASSLDRVGLQTDTQYF; CDR3 DNA: TGTGCCAGCAGCTTGGACCGGGTAGGTCTCCAGACAGATACGCAGTATTTT
D gene: TRBD2; V gene: TRBV7-3; clone size: .; J gene: TRBJ2-1; CDR3 protein: CASSPQAGGTSEQFF; CDR3 DNA: TGTGCCAGCAGCCCCCAGGCGGGAGGTACTTCTGAGCAGTTCTTC
D gene: .; V gene: TRBV19; clone size: .; J gene: TRBJ1-1; CDR3 protein: CASSIMGGRTEAFF; CDR3 DNA: TGTGCCAGTAGTATTATGGGGGGACGTACTGAAGCTTTCTTT
D gene: TRBD1; V gene: TRBV28; clone size: few; J gene: TRBJ1-2; CDR3 protein: CASSLVQGAAGYTF; CDR3 DNA: TGTGCCAGCAGTTTAGTCCAGGGGGCAGCGGGCTACACCTTC
D gene: .; V gene: TRBV7-2; clone size: .; J gene: TRBJ1-2; CDR3 protein: CASSLAQDRWFYGYTF; CDR3 DNA: TGTGCCAGCAGCTTAGCCCAAGATCGGTGGTTCTATGGCTACACCTTC
D gene: .; V gene: TRBV14; clone size: .; J gene: TRBJ1-1; CDR3 protein: CASSLQRWSEAFF; CDR3 DNA: TGTGCCAGCAGCCTTCAGCGCTGGTCTGAAGCTTTCTTT
D gene: TRBD2; V gene: TRBV11-2; clone size: few; J gene: TRBJ2-7; CDR3 protein: CASSLFSGPTYEQYF; CDR3 DNA: TGTGCCAGCAGCTTATTTAGCGGGCCGACCTACGAGCAGTACTTC
D gene: .; V gene: TRBV2; clone size: .; J gene: TRBJ2-7; CDR3 protein: CASGLTRDISRDEQYF; CDR3 DNA: TGTGCCAGCGGACTGACAAGGGACATTTCTCGGGACGAGCAGTACTTC
D gene: TRBD2; V gene: TRBV5-1; clone size: .; J gene: TRBJ2-2; CDR3 protein: CASSLVGLAAGELFF; CDR3 DNA: TGCGCCAGCAGCTTGGTGGGACTAGCCGCCGGGGAGCTGTTTTTT
D gene: .; V gene: TRBV7-9; clone size: .; J gene: TRBJ2-7; CDR3 protein: CASTLEGREQYF; CDR3 DNA: TGTGCCAGCACCCTCGAGGGGAGGGAGCAGTACTTC
D gene: TRBD1; V gene: TRBV2; clone size: .; J gene: TRBJ2-7; CDR3 protein: CASSRDRGRGEQYF; CDR3 DNA: TGTGCCAGCAGCCGGGACAGGGGTAGGGGCGAGCAGTACTTC
D gene: .; V gene: TRBV5-1; clone size: .; J gene: TRBJ1-4; CDR3 protein: CASNTGIVATNEKLFF; CDR3 DNA: TGCGCCAGCAACACAGGGATCGTGGCAACTAATGAAAAACTGTTTTTT
D gene: .; V gene: TRBV6-5; clone size: .; J gene: TRBJ1-1; CDR3 protein: CASSYSRTRREAFF; CDR3 DNA: TGTGCCAGCAGTTACTCACGAACACGGAGGGAAGCTTTCTTT
D gene: TRBD1; V gene: TRBV4-3; clone size: .; J gene: TRBJ1-2; CDR3 protein: CASSQEGGLEGYTF; CDR3 DNA: TGCGCCAGCAGCCAAGAAGGGGGCCTAGAGGGCTACACCTTC
D gene: TRBD2; V gene: TRBV7-9; clone size: .; J gene: TRBJ2-2; CDR3 protein: CASTLAGVNTGELFF; CDR3 DNA: TGTGCCAGTACCTTAGCGGGAGTCAACACCGGGGAGCTGTTTTTT
D gene: .; V gene: TRBV28; clone size: few; J gene: TRBJ2-7; CDR3 protein: CASLGSGPSYEQYF; CDR3 DNA: TGTGCCAGCTTAGGGAGCGGCCCTTCCTACGAGCAGTACTTC
D gene: TRBD2; V gene: TRBV28; clone size: .; J gene: TRBJ2-1; CDR3 protein: CASSLSSGIKDEQFF; CDR3 DNA: TGTGCCAGCAGTTTATCGAGCGGGATCAAGGATGAGCAGTTCTTC
D gene: TRBD1; V gene: TRBV10-3; clone size: once; J gene: TRBJ2-7; CDR3 protein: CAISESGTGTGEQYF; CDR3 DNA: TGTGCCATCAGTGAGTCGGGGACAGGGACGGGGGAGCAGTACTTC
D gene: .; V gene: TRBV9; clone size: once; J gene: TRBJ2-1; CDR3 protein: CASSVVPDYNEQFF; CDR3 DNA: TGTGCCAGCAGCGTAGTCCCAGATTACAATGAGCAGTTCTTC
D gene: TRBD1; V gene: TRBV6-1; clone size: .; J gene: TRBJ1-3; CDR3 protein: CASSETGVVGNTIYF; CDR3 DNA: TGTGCCAGCAGTGAGACAGGGGTGGTTGGAAACACCATATATTTT
D gene: .; V gene: TRBV6-5; clone size: few; J gene: TRBJ1-1; CDR3 protein: CASSFTGYPEAFF; CDR3 DNA: TGTGCCAGCAGTTTTACGGGGTACCCTGAAGCTTTCTTT
D gene: TRBD2; V gene: TRBV11-2; clone size: .; J gene: TRBJ2-3; CDR3 protein: CASRLAGGRDYTDTQYF; CDR3 DNA: TGTGCCAGCAGGCTAGCGGGAGGCCGGGACTACACAGATACGCAGTATTTT
D gene: .; V gene: TRBV18; clone size: .; J gene: TRBJ2-5; CDR3 protein: CASSPPSRAAGGRETQYF; CDR3 DNA: TGTGCCAGCTCACCACCGAGTAGGGCGGCCGGAGGCAGAGAGACCCAGTACTTC
D gene: .; V gene: TRBV28; clone size: .; J gene: TRBJ2-4; CDR3 protein: CASTPWSENIQYF; CDR3 DNA: TGTGCCAGCACCCCGTGGAGTGAGAACATTCAGTACTTC
D gene: TRBD2; V gene: TRBV11-2; clone size: .; J gene: TRBJ2-1; CDR3 protein: CASSPTSGRPKGEQFF; CDR3 DNA: TGTGCCAGCAGCCCGACTAGCGGGAGGCCCAAGGGGGAGCAGTTCTTC
D gene: .; V gene: TRBV28; clone size: .; J gene: TRBJ2-1; CDR3 protein: CASRETGEQFF; CDR3 DNA: TGTGCCAGCAGAGAAACGGGGGAGCAGTTCTTC
D gene: TRBD1; V gene: TRBV28; clone size: .; J gene: TRBJ1-4; CDR3 protein: CASSPGQGTNEKLFF; CDR3 DNA: TGTGCCAGCAGTCCAGGACAGGGGACTAATGAAAAACTGTTTTTT
D gene: TRBD2; V gene: TRBV7-3; clone size: .; J gene: TRBJ2-3; CDR3 protein: CASSLGTSWDTQYF; CDR3 DNA: TGTGCCAGCAGCCTTGGGACTAGTTGGGATACGCAGTATTTT
D gene: TRBD1; V gene: TRBV14; clone size: .; J gene: TRBJ1-1; CDR3 protein: CASSRRTGLDTEAFF; CDR3 DNA: TGTGCCAGCAGCCGCCGGACAGGGTTGGACACTGAAGCTTTCTTT
D gene: TRBD2; V gene: TRBV27; clone size: .; J gene: TRBJ2-3; CDR3 protein: CASSLSETSGRAGTQYF; CDR3 DNA: TGTGCCAGCAGTTTATCGGAGACTAGCGGGAGGGCGGGGACGCAGTATTTT
D gene: .; V gene: TRBV7-8; clone size: .; J gene: TRBJ2-7; CDR3 protein: CASSLAGSYEQYF; CDR3 DNA: TGTGCCAGCAGCTTAGCCGGCTCCTACGAGCAGTACTTC
D gene: TRBD1; V gene: TRBV2; clone size: .; J gene: TRBJ2-2; CDR3 protein: CASSVEGGGSTGELFF; CDR3 DNA: TGTGCCAGCAGTGTTGAAGGGGGCGGCTCCACCGGGGAGCTGTTTTTT
D gene: .; V gene: TRBV6-5; clone size: .; J gene: TRBJ2-1; CDR3 protein: CASTLDGSSYNEQFF; CDR3 DNA: TGTGCCAGCACCCTCGATGGTAGCTCCTACAATGAGCAGTTCTTC
D gene: TRBD1; V gene: TRBV19; clone size: .; J gene: TRBJ1-2; CDR3 protein: CASSFSGTGGGYTF; CDR3 DNA: TGTGCCAGTAGTTTCTCCGGGACAGGGGGTGGCTACACCTTC
D gene: TRBD1; V gene: TRBV7-3; clone size: .; J gene: TRBJ2-3; CDR3 protein: CASSSRTGPADTQYF; CDR3 DNA: TGTGCCAGCAGCTCCCGGACAGGGCCTGCAGATACGCAGTATTTT
D gene: .; V gene: TRBV5-4; clone size: .; J gene: TRBJ2-1; CDR3 protein: CASSITSSRNEQFF; CDR3 DNA: TGTGCCAGCAGCATCACTAGTTCTCGTAATGAGCAGTTCTTC
D gene: TRBD2; V gene: TRBV9; clone size: .; J gene: TRBJ2-5; CDR3 protein: CASSVAGGPPGETQYF; CDR3 DNA: TGTGCCAGCAGCGTAGCGGGAGGGCCCCCAGGAGAGACCCAGTACTTC
D gene: TRBD1; V gene: TRBV5-6; clone size: once; J gene: TRBJ2-7; CDR3 protein: CASSSTQLNPGTAYEQYF; CDR3 DNA: TGTGCCAGCAGCTCTACGCAGTTAAACCCCGGGACAGCTTACGAGCAGTACTTC
D gene: TRBD2; V gene: TRBV2; clone size: .; J gene: TRBJ2-1; CDR3 protein: CASKLGSSGSNEQFF; CDR3 DNA: TGTGCCAGCAAATTAGGGTCTAGCGGGAGCAATGAGCAGTTCTTC
D gene: .; V gene: TRBV6-5; clone size: .; J gene: TRBJ1-6; CDR3 protein: CASSYGPTNSPLHF; CDR3 DNA: TGTGCCAGCAGTTATGGGCCCACTAATTCACCCCTCCACTTT
D gene: TRBD2; V gene: TRBV5-1; clone size: .; J gene: TRBJ2-3; CDR3 protein: CASSWGGASGRPDTQYF; CDR3 DNA: TGCGCCAGCAGCTGGGGGGGTGCTAGCGGGAGGCCAGATACGCAGTATTTT